This TCR beta chain was identified in a study of blood T cells in healthy people across ages (dated by TCRdb to the mid-2010s). General notes on the study: In model experiments, roughly one uniquely barcoded TCR beta cDNA molecule per two T cells was captured by template switching. The donors were divided into four age groups: young (average 16 years), middle-aged (roughly 42), aged (roughly 60) and long-lived (roughly 82). Using the same blood draw, the study looked at two additional independent replicas of 1 million unique cDNA reads for two donors, one aged 18 to 30 and the other aged 80 or older. To avoid experimental bias, donors of different ages were distributed randomly across sequencing lanes. Age-related changes in TCR beta repertoire diversity were measured in the study by deep sequencing normalized with unique cDNA molecular identifiers.

The germline V gene gives CDR1 as SGHRS and CDR2 as YFSETQ. V loses 0 bases at its end and J loses 5 bases; junction bases beyond the gene matches: 5. Taken from cysteine to phenylalanine, the CDR3 has 15 residues. Left in the record is the CDR3 DNA by itself, 45 bases read in frame from the first base. To prepare the library, 5' RACE was applied. TCRdb shows the sequencer as Illumina HiSeq 2500. The second PCR ran for about 7 to 11 cycles and used a J-beta primer mix along with a sample-barcoded 5' primer. A unique molecular identifier was introduced onto each TCR beta cDNA molecule by a template-switch 5' adaptor carrying 12 random nucleotides. At least 2.5 million CDR3-containing paired-end reads were obtained from each sample. The Mint cDNA synthesis kit, primed by a TRBC-specific oligonucleotide, was used to synthesize first-strand cDNA from all RNA. After uracil-DNA glycosylase treatment, a first 18-cycle PCR used universal primers M1SS and BC2_uni_R on all cDNA. The authors' pipeline ran thus. For normalization, 1 million high-quality reads, each with a distinct molecular identifier, were randomly selected from each sample. Reads with shared molecular identifiers were discarded instead of being binned into consensus sequences. MiTCR, run with a Q25 quality threshold and the strictest error-elimination algorithm, handled CDR3 identification, clonotype clustering and error correction. Lower-bound total TCR beta diversity was estimated with a nonparametric unseen species model using Euler transformation. Using fastp at Q25 and MiXCR, TCRdb reprocessed the public reads and kept productive beta chains. Merged by CDR3 protein, the rows form single entries marked with the most common genes and DNA. For this entry, the V and J calls and clone size follow TCRdb and not the study's own pipeline. The sample includes under 1,000,000 distinct CDR3 sequences, with around half observed a single time. The ten largest clones take up 15% to 20% of the sample.

What the research found in general, with its limitations: Because donor CMV infection status was unknown, age-related changes in expanded clonotypes were potentially confounded. A strong correlation was found between observed TCR beta diversity and the percentage of naive T cells measured by flow cytometry. As age increased, observed TCR beta diversity per million T cells dropped in a roughly linear way, and a significant reduction was already evident by age around 41. Bulk unsorted PBMC profiling prevented conclusive comparison of naive and antigen-experienced compartments. Compared with the aged group, the long-lived group had more naive CD4+ T cells, fewer expanded clones and increased TCR diversity, a pattern suggesting age selection. Total diversity estimates from one million sequenced T cells were considered lower bounds and underestimates.

This clonotype was seen more than once but under ten times. What this receptor recognizes is not known. One base away there is no much larger clone; base qualities are not given. Donors were around 37 systemically healthy Caucasian individuals from Russia aged roughly 6 to 90 years. Around 10 milliliters of peripheral blood were drawn from each donor into EDTA-treated Vacutainer tubes. Ficoll-Paque density-gradient centrifugation was used to isolate PBMCs, with at least 6.5 million per sample. Trizol reagent was used to extract total RNA from the PBMCs, yielding at least 6 micrograms per sample. For every donor, flow cytometry on a PBMC aliquot measured the percentage of naive CD45RAhigh/CD27high T cells.

The TCR comes from a man at least 80 years old in good health. Source material: blood. Recombination joined TRBV5-1 with TRBJ1-1; 9 central bases correspond to TRBD1. CDR3 region: CASSLGRTGVTEAFF. The DNA sequence is given as TGCGCCAGCAGCTTGGGTAGGACAGGGGTGACTGAAGCTTTCTTT.